The rows below give T cell receptor beta chains drawn from one sample of a study of cytomegalovirus exposure and HLA in healthy donors. The protocol was immunoSEQ multiplex PCR, while the TCRdb copy is restricted to in-frame clones and leaves out a portion. The repertoire has around 150,000 clones, roughly 83% of them found once; the top ten carry about 1.5%. Input material: PBMCs. These receptors all stem from a middle-aged man in good health and CMV-seronegative. Both conserved end residues are part of each CDR3. D genes are given only for firm matches. The size entry is marked missing in some rows and otherwise reads once, few, many or a size class.

d_call clone_size j_call v_call cdr3_aa cdr3_nt
TRBD2 - TRBJ2-7 TRBV5-1 CASSLGGTSGTYEQYF TGCGCCAGCAGCTTAGGAGGGACTAGCGGGACCTACGAGCAGTACTTC
TRBD2 few TRBJ2-3 TRBV2 CANPRGGATDTQYF TGTGCCAACCCCCGCGGGGGGGCCACAGATACGCAGTATTTT
TRBD1 - TRBJ2-5 TRBV7-2 CASSRTPLRGQRVETQYF TGTGCCAGCAGCCGGACACCTTTGAGGGGGCAGAGGGTGGAGACCCAGTACTTC
TRBD1 once TRBJ1-6 TRBV4-3 CASSRDRGTSPLHF TGCGCCAGCAGCCGGGACAGGGGTACTTCACCCCTCCACTTT
- - TRBJ1-1 TRBV28 CASSTAGNRAFF TGTGCCAGCAGCACTGCAGGGAATCGAGCTTTCTTT
- - TRBJ1-1 TRBV4-1 CASSLRISTGQNTEAFF TGCGCCAGCAGCCTCCGAATAAGTACAGGGCAAAACACTGAAGCTTTCTTT
TRBD2 - TRBJ2-3 TRBV4-3 CASSQGIAGLSTDTQYF TGCGCCAGCAGCCAGGGAATAGCGGGGCTAAGCACAGATACGCAGTATTTT
- - TRBJ1-6 TRBV9 CASSAGTNNSPLHF TGTGCCAGCAGCGCCGGGACTAATAATTCACCCCTCCACTTT
- - TRBJ2-1 TRBV6-5 CASSYSNRVGSNEQFF TGTGCCAGCAGTTACTCAAACAGGGTGGGATCCAATGAGCAGTTCTTC
- - TRBJ2-7 TRBV4-1 CASSQAGSYEQYF TGCGCCAGCAGCCAAGCGGGCTCCTACGAGCAGTACTTC
TRBD2 - TRBJ2-1 TRBV7-6 CASSLRGLAGYNEQFF TGTGCCAGCAGCTTACGGGGACTAGCGGGTTACAATGAGCAGTTCTTC
- once TRBJ2-3 TRBV5-1 CASSLDVGAGGTDTQYF TGCGCCAGCAGCTTGGATGTGGGGGCCGGCGGTACAGATACGCAGTATTTT
- - TRBJ2-5 TRBV27 CASSWGQGDETQYF TGTGCCAGCAGTTGGGGTCAGGGCGATGAGACCCAGTACTTC
TRBD2 - TRBJ2-3 TRBV5-6 CASSFGLAGGKDTQYF TGTGCCAGCAGCTTCGGACTAGCGGGGGGGAAAGATACGCAGTATTTT
- - TRBJ1-5 TRBV4-1 CASSQDTGFQPQHF TGCGCCAGCAGCCAAGATACGGGATTTCAGCCCCAGCATTTT
- - TRBJ1-2 TRBV6-6 CASVLGVGSFYTF TGTGCCAGCGTCCTTGGAGTTGGTAGTTTCTACACCTTC
TRBD2 - TRBJ2-7 TRBV2 CASSEARLAGVEQYF TGTGCCAGCAGTGAAGCGCGGCTAGCGGGAGTCGAGCAGTACTTC
TRBD1 - TRBJ2-3 TRBV7-2 CASSSPGQAKDTQYF TGTGCCAGCAGCTCGCCGGGACAGGCCAAAGATACGCAGTATTTT
- - TRBJ2-1 TRBV6-1 CASSGGSLVEQFF TGTGCCAGCAGTGGGGGCAGCCTTGTTGAGCAGTTCTTC
TRBD1 few TRBJ1-6 TRBV19 CASSQRQGSPLHF TGTGCCAGTAGTCAGCGACAGGGGTCACCCCTCCACTTT
- once TRBJ1-6 TRBV7-6 CASSPRSSSPLHF TGTGCCAGCAGCCCCCGTTCCTCTTCACCCCTCCACTTT
- - TRBJ1-1 TRBV6-6 CASSSTGYTEAFF TGTGCCAGCAGTTCAACAGGGTACACTGAAGCTTTCTTT
TRBD1 - TRBJ1-1 TRBV7-9 CASSTYRGRGTEAFF TGTGCCAGCAGCACCTATAGGGGGCGCGGCACTGAAGCTTTCTTT
TRBD1 - TRBJ2-5 TRBV12-5 CASALTGILETQYF TGTGCTAGTGCCCTGACAGGGATACTGGAGACCCAGTACTTC
- few TRBJ2-5 TRBV4-1 CASSQVPSDQETQYF TGCGCCAGCAGCCAAGTCCCTAGCGACCAAGAGACCCAGTACTTC
- - TRBJ1-6 TRBV27 CASRNMDRGALHF TGTGCCAGCAGAAACATGGACCGGGGAGCCCTCCACTTT
- - TRBJ2-7 TRBV1 CTSSHPTSGDSYEQYF TGCACCAGCAGCCATCCGACTAGCGGGGACTCCTACGAGCAGTACTTC
- - TRBJ1-1 TRBV28 CASSGKTGNTEAFF TGTGCCAGCAGTGGCAAAACAGGGAACACTGAAGCTTTCTTT
- - TRBJ2-7 TRBV7-2 CASSPLSYEQYF TGTGCCAGCAGCCCCTTATCCTACGAGCAGTACTTC
TRBD2 - TRBJ2-1 TRBV7-3 CASSRGGEGHNEQFF TGTGCCAGCAGCCGCGGGGGGGAGGGTCACAATGAGCAGTTCTTC
- - TRBJ2-5 TRBV11-2 CASSSQGGSQETQYF TGTGCCAGCAGCTCGCAGGGGGGAAGTCAAGAGACCCAGTACTTC
TRBD2 - TRBJ2-7 TRBV4-1 CASSDGTSGPYEQYF TGCGCCAGCAGCGACGGGACTAGCGGCCCCTACGAGCAGTACTTC
- - TRBJ1-1 TRBV13 CASSLPVRGNTEAFF TGTGCCAGCAGCTTACCCGTCAGGGGGAACACTGAAGCTTTCTTT
TRBD1 - TRBJ2-7 TRBV7-7 CASSAWTGGDEQYF TGTGCTAGCAGCGCTTGGACAGGGGGCGACGAGCAGTACTTC
TRBD1 - TRBJ2-3 TRBV27 CASRPTGGLPDTQYF TGTGCCAGCAGACCTACAGGGGGCCTCCCAGATACGCAGTATTTT
- - TRBJ1-2 TRBV27 CASSLGGGGYGYTF TGTGCCAGCAGTTTAGGGGGGGGAGGCTATGGCTACACCTTC
TRBD1 - TRBJ2-7 TRBV14 CASSQDLTGEYEQYF TGTGCCAGCAGCCAAGATTTGACAGGGGAGTACGAGCAGTACTTC
- - TRBJ1-6 TRBV2 CASKGRESYNSPLHF TGTGCCAGCAAGGGCAGGGAATCCTATAATTCACCCCTCCACTTT
- - TRBJ1-5 TRBV23-1 CASSQWDTCNQPQHF TGCGCCAGCAGTCAATGGGACACCTGCAATCAGCCCCAGCATTTT